A selection of T cell receptor beta chains follows, all from one sample in a study of control samples from healthy donors and cancer patients. TCRdb keeps only in-frame clones here, not all; method: immunoSEQ multiplex PCR. The data show roughly 41,000 clones, with about 94% seen just once and more than 20% held by the top ten. The sample comprised blood. The receptors originated from a man aged 60 to 75 in good health. CDR3s include the opening cysteine and the closing phenylalanine or tryptophan. D genes are given only for firm matches. For some rows the clone size is stated as once, few or many, or as a class when expanded; others skip it.

V gene: TRBV2; J gene: TRBJ1-1; D gene: NA; clone size: NA; CDR3 DNA: TGTGCCAGCAACGCCAACGGGAAAAATGAAGCTTTCTTT; CDR3 protein: CASNANGKNEAFF
V gene: TRBV14; J gene: TRBJ2-1; D gene: NA; clone size: NA; CDR3 DNA: TGTGCCAGCAGCCAAGTAAACTACAATGAGCAGTTCTTC; CDR3 protein: CASSQVNYNEQFF
V gene: TRBV10-2; J gene: TRBJ2-1; D gene: TRBD2; clone size: NA; CDR3 DNA: TGCGCCAGCTTAGACGGGAGGCTCGGCTACAATGAGCAGTTCTTC; CDR3 protein: CASLDGRLGYNEQFF
V gene: TRBV18; J gene: TRBJ1-5; D gene: NA; clone size: NA; CDR3 DNA: TGTGCCAGCTCACCATGGGGGGCCGATCAGCCCCAGCATTTT; CDR3 protein: CASSPWGADQPQHF
V gene: TRBV27; J gene: TRBJ1-2; D gene: TRBD1; clone size: NA; CDR3 DNA: TGTGCCAGCAGTAATCTGGACAGGGGTTATGGCTACACCTTC; CDR3 protein: CASSNLDRGYGYTF
V gene: TRBV28; J gene: TRBJ2-7; D gene: TRBD2; clone size: few; CDR3 DNA: TGTGCCAGCAGGGACGTGGGCGGGACTAGCGGCAACGAGCAGTACTTC; CDR3 protein: CASRDVGGTSGNEQYF
V gene: TRBV18; J gene: TRBJ2-1; D gene: NA; clone size: NA; CDR3 DNA: TGTGCCAGCTCATCCTCGGGGGACAATGAGCAGTTCTTC; CDR3 protein: CASSSSGDNEQFF
V gene: TRBV4-1; J gene: TRBJ2-7; D gene: NA; clone size: NA; CDR3 DNA: TGCGCCAGCAGCCAGGGGGTCATTGTGGACGAGCAGTACTTC; CDR3 protein: CASSQGVIVDEQYF
V gene: TRBV6-5; J gene: TRBJ2-1; D gene: NA; clone size: NA; CDR3 DNA: TGTGCCAGCAGTTACCTCGGTGAGCAGTTCTTC; CDR3 protein: CASSYLGEQFF
V gene: TRBV19; J gene: TRBJ2-7; D gene: NA; clone size: NA; CDR3 DNA: TGTGCCAGTAGTAGGAGGAGGGATCAGTACGACGAGCAGTACTTC; CDR3 protein: CASSRRRDQYDEQYF
V gene: TRBV20-1; J gene: TRBJ1-3; D gene: NA; clone size: NA; CDR3 DNA: TGCAGTGTCCTCTCTGGAAACACCATATATTTT; CDR3 protein: CSVLSGNTIYF
V gene: TRBV11-1; J gene: TRBJ1-1; D gene: TRBD1; clone size: NA; CDR3 DNA: TGTGCCAGCAGCTCCATTACAGGGGGGAACACTGAAGCTTTCTTT; CDR3 protein: CASSSITGGNTEAFF
V gene: TRBV27; J gene: TRBJ2-7; D gene: NA; clone size: NA; CDR3 DNA: TGTGCCAGCAGTTATCAGGGGACCCGCTACGAGCAGTACTTC; CDR3 protein: CASSYQGTRYEQYF
V gene: TRBV7-8; J gene: TRBJ1-6; D gene: NA; clone size: NA; CDR3 DNA: TGTGCCAGCAGCTCCCTAGGACAGAGGGATTCACCCCTCCACTTT; CDR3 protein: CASSSLGQRDSPLHF
V gene: TRBV20-1; J gene: TRBJ1-5; D gene: NA; clone size: NA; CDR3 DNA: TGCAGTGCCTCTAGCAATCAGCCCCAGCATTTT; CDR3 protein: CSASSNQPQHF
V gene: TRBV21-1; J gene: TRBJ2-7; D gene: NA; clone size: NA; CDR3 DNA: TGTGCCAGCAGCAACTTCGACCGGGACAACTCCTACGAGCAGTACTTC; CDR3 protein: CASSNFDRDNSYEQYF
V gene: TRBV30; J gene: TRBJ1-4; D gene: NA; clone size: NA; CDR3 DNA: TGTGCCTGGACGGACACCCTATATGAAAAACTGTTTTTT; CDR3 protein: CAWTDTLYEKLFF
V gene: TRBV7-9; J gene: TRBJ2-1; D gene: TRBD2; clone size: NA; CDR3 DNA: TGTGCCAGCAGCAGATCTAGCGGGAGTAATGAGCAGTTCTTC; CDR3 protein: CASSRSSGSNEQFF
V gene: TRBV24-1; J gene: TRBJ2-1; D gene: NA; clone size: NA; CDR3 DNA: TGTGCCACCAGTGACCAGACTAGATTGCGTGAGCAGTTCTTC; CDR3 protein: CATSDQTRLREQFF
V gene: TRBV19; J gene: TRBJ1-2; D gene: NA; clone size: NA; CDR3 DNA: TGTGCCAGTAGACAGTCGGGAGGGGTAAACTATGGCTACACCTTC; CDR3 protein: CASRQSGGVNYGYTF
V gene: TRBV2; J gene: TRBJ1-6; D gene: TRBD1; clone size: once; CDR3 DNA: TGTGCCAGCAGTGGGACAGGATTCTCCTATAATTCACCCCTCCACTTT; CDR3 protein: CASSGTGFSYNSPLHF
V gene: TRBV7-9; J gene: TRBJ2-1; D gene: NA; clone size: once; CDR3 DNA: TGTGCCAGCAGCTTAGGTGGGACTTTCAATGAGCAGTTCTTC; CDR3 protein: CASSLGGTFNEQFF
V gene: TRBV3-1/TRBV3-2; J gene: TRBJ2-7; D gene: NA; clone size: NA; CDR3 DNA: TGTGCCAGCAAGATGGGGGGAAGCTCCTACGAGCAGTACTTC; CDR3 protein: CASKMGGSSYEQYF
V gene: TRBV5-4; J gene: TRBJ2-1; D gene: NA; clone size: NA; CDR3 DNA: TGTGCCAGCAGCTTGGGAATGGGTCCCAATGAGCAGTTCTTC; CDR3 protein: CASSLGMGPNEQFF
V gene: TRBV3-1/TRBV3-2; J gene: TRBJ2-7; D gene: NA; clone size: NA; CDR3 DNA: TGTGCCAGCAGCCAGACAAGGTCCTACGAGCAGTACTTC; CDR3 protein: CASSQTRSYEQYF
V gene: TRBV11-2; J gene: TRBJ1-5; D gene: NA; clone size: once; CDR3 DNA: TGTGCCAGCAGCACCTGGGGTGGCCCGGATCAGCCCCAGCATTTT; CDR3 protein: CASSTWGGPDQPQHF
V gene: TRBV7-9; J gene: TRBJ1-1; D gene: NA; clone size: medium-sized; CDR3 DNA: TGTGCCAGCAGCTCTAGTGTTGGATTCCTAAACACTGAAGCTTTCTTT; CDR3 protein: CASSSSVGFLNTEAFF
V gene: TRBV18; J gene: TRBJ2-3; D gene: TRBD1; clone size: NA; CDR3 DNA: TGTGCCAGCTCGGTGGACAGGGGCGGCACAGATACGCAGTATTTT; CDR3 protein: CASSVDRGGTDTQYF
V gene: TRBV27; J gene: TRBJ1-4; D gene: NA; clone size: NA; CDR3 DNA: TGTGCCAGCAGCTTTGCAACTAATGAAAAACTGTTTTTT; CDR3 protein: CASSFATNEKLFF
V gene: TRBV10-3; J gene: TRBJ2-7; D gene: TRBD2; clone size: NA; CDR3 DNA: TGTGCCATTGGACTAGCGGGAACGGGGGAGCAGTACTTC; CDR3 protein: CAIGLAGTGEQYF
V gene: TRBV7-3; J gene: TRBJ1-5; D gene: TRBD1; clone size: NA; CDR3 DNA: TGTGCCAGCAGTTTGAAACTCGGACAGGGACAGGAGCCCCAGCATTTT; CDR3 protein: CASSLKLGQGQEPQHF
V gene: TRBV10-3; J gene: TRBJ1-4; D gene: NA; clone size: NA; CDR3 DNA: TGTGCCATCAGTGATTCCAGGGAGGGAAAACTGTTTTTT; CDR3 protein: CAISDSREGKLFF
V gene: TRBV18; J gene: TRBJ1-5; D gene: NA; clone size: NA; CDR3 DNA: TGTGCCAGCTCACCGCCTGCAGGGAAAGGCAATCAGCCCCAGCATTTT; CDR3 protein: CASSPPAGKGNQPQHF
V gene: TRBV7-8; J gene: TRBJ1-5; D gene: TRBD1; clone size: NA; CDR3 DNA: TGTGCCAGCAGCTTAGGGACAGGGGTAAATCAGCCCCAGCATTTT; CDR3 protein: CASSLGTGVNQPQHF
V gene: TRBV5-1; J gene: TRBJ2-7; D gene: NA; clone size: once; CDR3 DNA: TGCGCCAGCAGCTTGGACTACGAGCAGTACTTC; CDR3 protein: CASSLDYEQYF
V gene: TRBV6-1; J gene: TRBJ1-4; D gene: TRBD1; clone size: NA; CDR3 DNA: TGTGCCAGCAGTGAAAGGGACAGGGGTAGTAAGGTCCTGTTTTTT; CDR3 protein: CASSERDRGSKVLFF
V gene: TRBV12-5; J gene: TRBJ2-3; D gene: TRBD1; clone size: NA; CDR3 DNA: TGTGCTAGTGGCCTCGGGACAGGCACAGATACGCAGTATTTT; CDR3 protein: CASGLGTGTDTQYF
V gene: TRBV28; J gene: TRBJ2-7; D gene: NA; clone size: NA; CDR3 DNA: TGTGCCAGCACAGGGGTGTACGAGCAGTACTTC; CDR3 protein: CASTGVYEQYF
V gene: TRBV5-1; J gene: TRBJ1-1; D gene: NA; clone size: NA; CDR3 DNA: TGCGCCAGCAGCTTGGGGTCTGAAGCTTTCTTT; CDR3 protein: CASSLGSEAFF
V gene: TRBV2; J gene: TRBJ2-7; D gene: NA; clone size: NA; CDR3 DNA: TGTGCCAGCAGTGACGCGGCAATATCCTACGAGCAGTACTTC; CDR3 protein: CASSDAAISYEQYF
V gene: TRBV6-5; J gene: TRBJ2-7; D gene: TRBD1; clone size: NA; CDR3 DNA: TGTGCCAGCAGGGTGGACAGGGTGCGCGAGCAGTACTTC; CDR3 protein: CASRVDRVREQYF
V gene: TRBV27; J gene: TRBJ2-1; D gene: TRBD2; clone size: NA; CDR3 DNA: TGTGCCAGCAGTCCACCCAGGTGGGGAGGGTTGAATGAGCAGTTCTTC; CDR3 protein: CASSPPRWGGLNEQFF
V gene: TRBV19; J gene: TRBJ1-1; D gene: NA; clone size: NA; CDR3 DNA: TGTGCCAGTAATCCGGCCTGGGACACTGAAGCTTTCTTT; CDR3 protein: CASNPAWDTEAFF
V gene: TRBV4-1; J gene: TRBJ2-7; D gene: NA; clone size: NA; CDR3 DNA: TGCGCCAGCAGCCAAGGGAGTTTTCCCTACGAGCAGTACTTC; CDR3 protein: CASSQGSFPYEQYF
V gene: TRBV27; J gene: TRBJ2-7; D gene: TRBD2; clone size: NA; CDR3 DNA: TGTGCCAGCCGTCTTAGCGGGAGGGCTGGGGAGCAGTACTTC; CDR3 protein: CASRLSGRAGEQYF
V gene: TRBV2; J gene: TRBJ2-5; D gene: TRBD2; clone size: NA; CDR3 DNA: TGTGCCAGCAGTGATCCCCCCCTAGCGGGACAAGAGACCCAGTACTTC; CDR3 protein: CASSDPPLAGQETQYF
V gene: TRBV2; J gene: TRBJ2-5; D gene: TRBD2; clone size: NA; CDR3 DNA: TGTGCCAGCAGTGACGGACTAGCGGGAGGGAAAGGGGAGACCCAGTACTTC; CDR3 protein: CASSDGLAGGKGETQYF
V gene: TRBV4-1; J gene: TRBJ2-2; D gene: NA; clone size: NA; CDR3 DNA: TGCGCCAGCAGCCAAGTCCACACCGGGGAGCTGTTTTTT; CDR3 protein: CASSQVHTGELFF
V gene: TRBV24-1; J gene: TRBJ2-5; D gene: NA; clone size: NA; CDR3 DNA: TGTGCCACCAGTGCCGCGGGCAGAGGAGAGACCCAGTACTTC; CDR3 protein: CATSAAGRGETQYF
V gene: TRBV3-1/TRBV3-2; J gene: TRBJ1-3; D gene: TRBD1; clone size: NA; CDR3 DNA: TGTGCCAGCAGCCAAGAAGGGACGACAGGGGGGACCATATATTTT; CDR3 protein: CASSQEGTTGGTIYF
V gene: TRBV9; J gene: TRBJ1-5; D gene: TRBD1; clone size: NA; CDR3 DNA: TGTGCCAGCAGCGTTTCGGACAGGTTGGGGGGGCCCCAGCATTTT; CDR3 protein: CASSVSDRLGGPQHF
V gene: TRBV6-4; J gene: TRBJ1-1; D gene: TRBD1; clone size: NA; CDR3 DNA: TGTGCCAGCACCCGGGACAGGGGGGCCACTGAAGCTTTCTTT; CDR3 protein: CASTRDRGATEAFF